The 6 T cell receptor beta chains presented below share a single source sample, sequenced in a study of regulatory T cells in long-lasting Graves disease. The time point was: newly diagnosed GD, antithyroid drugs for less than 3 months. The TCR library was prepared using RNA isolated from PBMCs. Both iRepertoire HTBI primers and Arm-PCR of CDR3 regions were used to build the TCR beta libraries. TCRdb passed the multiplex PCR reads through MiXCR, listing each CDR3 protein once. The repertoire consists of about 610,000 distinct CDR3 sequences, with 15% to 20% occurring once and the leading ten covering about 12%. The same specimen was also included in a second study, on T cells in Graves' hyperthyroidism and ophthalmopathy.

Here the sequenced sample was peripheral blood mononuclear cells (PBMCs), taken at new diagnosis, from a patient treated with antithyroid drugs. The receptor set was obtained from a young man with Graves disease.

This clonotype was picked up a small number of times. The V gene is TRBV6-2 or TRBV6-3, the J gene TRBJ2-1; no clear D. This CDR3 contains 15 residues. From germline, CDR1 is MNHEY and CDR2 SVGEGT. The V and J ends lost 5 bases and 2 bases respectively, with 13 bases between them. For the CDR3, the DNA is TGTGCCAGCAGTGAAACAGTAAGTCCCTACAATGAGCAGTTCTTC. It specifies CASSETVSPYNEQFF.

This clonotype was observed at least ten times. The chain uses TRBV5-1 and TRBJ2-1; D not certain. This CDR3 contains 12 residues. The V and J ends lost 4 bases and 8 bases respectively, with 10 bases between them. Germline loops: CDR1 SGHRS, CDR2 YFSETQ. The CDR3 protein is CASSVPVDEQFF. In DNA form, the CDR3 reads TGCGCCAGCAGCGTACCGGTAGATGAGCAGTTCTTC.

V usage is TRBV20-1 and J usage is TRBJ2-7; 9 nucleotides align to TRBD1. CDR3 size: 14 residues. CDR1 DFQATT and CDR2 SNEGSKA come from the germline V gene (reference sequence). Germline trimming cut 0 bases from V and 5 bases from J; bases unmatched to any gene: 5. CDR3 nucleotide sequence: TGCAGTGCTAGAGATGGGACAGGGTACGACGAGCAGTACTTC. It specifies CSARDGTGYDEQYF.

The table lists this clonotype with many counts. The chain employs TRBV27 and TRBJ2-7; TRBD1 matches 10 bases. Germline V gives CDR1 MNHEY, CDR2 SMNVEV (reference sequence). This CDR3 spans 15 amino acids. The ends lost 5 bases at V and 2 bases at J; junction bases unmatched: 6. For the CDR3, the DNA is TGTGCCAGCAGTGCCGTCGGGACAGGGGCCTACGAGCAGTACTTC. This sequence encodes CASSAVGTGAYEQYF.

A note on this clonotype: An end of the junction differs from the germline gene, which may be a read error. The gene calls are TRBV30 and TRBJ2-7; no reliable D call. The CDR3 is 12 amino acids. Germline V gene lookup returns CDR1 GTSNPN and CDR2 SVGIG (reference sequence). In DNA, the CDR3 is TGTGCCTGGAGTGTATCCACCGCCGGGCCCCGCTTC. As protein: CAWSVSTAGPRF.

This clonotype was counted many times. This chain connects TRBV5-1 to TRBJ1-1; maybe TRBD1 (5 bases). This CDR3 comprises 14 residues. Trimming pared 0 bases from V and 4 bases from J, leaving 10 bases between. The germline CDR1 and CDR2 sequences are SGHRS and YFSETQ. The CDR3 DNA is TGCGCCAGCAGCTTGGCCGACGGGGGCACTGAAGCTTTCTTT. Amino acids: CASSLADGGTEAFF.